The sequence of this T cell receptor beta chain was determined in a study of T-cell reconstitution after alpha-beta-depleted transplantation in children. The authors prepared the TCRbeta library with unique molecular identifiers. In TCRdb, the PCR reads were re-called with MiXCR into one record per CDR3 protein. The sample holds about 500,000 distinct CDR3 sequences, about 30% seen once. V was trimmed by 4 bases and J by 5 bases, leaving 9 bases between them. Per the germline V gene, CDR1 is MNHEY and CDR2 is SMNVEV (reference sequence). This CDR3 region has 13 residues. This clonotype has only a few counts.

The receptor was derived from a human donor who donated a stem cell graft to a child with aplastic anemia. The sample consisted of PBMCs from the stem cell graft donor, taken from the stem cell graft. J is TRBJ2-1 and V is TRBV27; possibly TRBD1 for D (5 bases). CDR3 coding DNA: TGTGCCAGCAGTTCGTACAGGCACAATGAGCAGTTCTTC. It specifies CASSSYRHNEQFF.